This note documents a single T cell receptor beta chain sequence. Its antigen remains unidentified. Trimming removed 4 bases from V and 4 bases from J; junction bases left unmatched: 5. This CDR3 is 15 amino acids long. CDR1 is SGHRS, CDR2 YFSETQ, per germline. This specimen belongs to a study of cytomegalovirus exposure and HLA in healthy donors. Study-wide findings and caveats: Cytomegalovirus-associated TCR beta chains were listed, numbering 164.

Sequencing was performed with immunoSEQ multiplex PCR; in TCRdb, only in-frame clones are kept and a portion is missing. The top ten hold about 14% of the sample, which has hundreds of thousands of clones, approximately 83% seen once. The sequence derives from a woman in her thirties in good health and CMV-seropositive. The sample consisted of PBMCs. This chain uses TRBV5-1 with TRBJ1-3, with 10 bases identical to TRBD1. The CDR3 sequence is CASSVKTGGGNTIYF. CDR3 DNA sequence: TGCGCCAGCAGCGTAAAGACAGGGGGCGGAAACACCATATATTTT.